The 5 T cell receptor beta chains presented below share a single source sample, sequenced in a study of T cells in Graves' hyperthyroidism and ophthalmopathy (dated by TCRdb to between 2018 and 2021). Receptor libraries were prepared by multiplex PCR. The sequencer listed for this sample is Illumina HiSeq 2000. TCR beta CDR3 regions were amplified from RNA transcripts. A first-round RT-PCR of the TCR CDR3 used the HTBI primer set with the Qiagen OneStep RT-PCR kit. TCRdb reanalyzed the raw reads on its own, using fastp at Q25 for trimming and MiXCR for clone calling, and kept in-frame beta chains. Rows are unified per CDR3 protein, each entry keeping the most common DNA and genes. In this sample the table shows a few hundred thousand distinct CDR3 sequences, approximately 44% of which occur a single time. The ten largest clonotypes hold around 7.7% of the sample. Input material: peripheral blood or thyroid tissue (not recorded which). These receptors all stem from a woman in her late teens or twenties with Graves' hyperthyroidism.

In this sample, this clonotype turned up many times. The CDR3 DNA follows: TGTGCCAGCAGCTTATTTTCAGGGCCTAATGAAAAACTGTTTTTT. It encodes CASSLFSGPNEKLFF. The rearrangement joins TRBV7-2 to TRBJ1-4, with D possibly matching TRBD1 (5 bases). V was shortened by 2 bases and J by 3 bases, with 10 bases between the two germline ends. The length of the CDR3 is 15 residues. Germline values: CDR1 SGHTA, CDR2 FQGNSA.

Regarding this clonotype: Here the CDR3 omits its conserved ending phenylalanine or tryptophan, so a read error is the likely source. Because the CDR3's place on the DNA is in doubt, the DNA is left out and the CDR3 is given as listed by TCRdb. The chain is built from TRBV11-2 and TRBJ1-2. CDR1 is SGHAT, CDR2 FQNNGV, per germline. The CDR3 is made up of 12 amino acids, end residues included. This chain's CDR3 is CASSQNSPGTSG.

This clonotype was picked up many times. V usage is TRBV20-1 and J usage is TRBJ1-5; no reliable D call. This CDR3 contains 14 residues. The germline CDR1 and CDR2 sequences are DFQATT and SNEGSKA (reference sequence). Trimming left V 5 bases short and J 0 bases short, with 11 bases between. The CDR3 DNA sequence: TGCAGTGCTCCCTATAGAAGTAGCAATCAGCCCCAGCATTTT. It yields the protein CSAPYRSSNQPQHF.

This clonotype has ten or more counts. The J gene is TRBJ1-2, the V gene TRBV4-1; D is undetermined. This CDR3 region has 15 residues. Germline CDR1 is MGHRA and CDR2 is YSYEKL. V was trimmed by 1 base and J by 0 bases, leaving 9 bases between them. The CDR3 spells CASSQVGRANYGYTF. In DNA form, the CDR3 reads TGCGCCAGCAGCCAAGTAGGACGAGCTAACTATGGCTACACCTTC.

This sequence joins TRBV7-2 and TRBJ2-7, with TRBD2 matching over 8 bases. Per the germline V gene, CDR1 is SGHTA and CDR2 is FQGNSA. V shed 2 bases, J shed 7 bases, and the junction held 10 bases outside the gene matches. This CDR3 has 15 residues. The CDR3 region is CASSLLSSGYNEQYF. The CDR3 coding sequence is TGTGCCAGCAGCTTACTGTCTAGCGGGTACAATGAGCAGTACTTC.